This T cell receptor beta chain was obtained from a study of T cells in Graves' hyperthyroidism and ophthalmopathy. This clonotype was detected once. Regions amplified from RNA transcripts were the TCR beta CDR3 regions. The TCR CDR3 first-round RT-PCR relied on the HTBI primer set. TCRdb called the multiplex PCR reads again in MiXCR, with one record for every CDR3 protein. In the table there are some 600,000 distinct CDR3 sequences, just over 45% of which are singletons. Sample: peripheral blood or thyroid tissue (not recorded which). This clonotype was sampled from a woman under 30 with Graves' hyperthyroidism.

Here the CDR3 reads CSAPNGDTEAFF. The CDR3 nucleotides read TGCAGTGCTCCTAATGGGGACACTGAAGCTTTCTTT. The chain carries TRBV20-1 and TRBJ1-1, with unresolved D. The CDR3 sequence is 12 residues long. Germline V gene sequence: CDR1 DFQATT, CDR2 SNEGSKA (reference sequence). Trimming took 5 bases from V and 3 from J, leaving 10 bases between them.